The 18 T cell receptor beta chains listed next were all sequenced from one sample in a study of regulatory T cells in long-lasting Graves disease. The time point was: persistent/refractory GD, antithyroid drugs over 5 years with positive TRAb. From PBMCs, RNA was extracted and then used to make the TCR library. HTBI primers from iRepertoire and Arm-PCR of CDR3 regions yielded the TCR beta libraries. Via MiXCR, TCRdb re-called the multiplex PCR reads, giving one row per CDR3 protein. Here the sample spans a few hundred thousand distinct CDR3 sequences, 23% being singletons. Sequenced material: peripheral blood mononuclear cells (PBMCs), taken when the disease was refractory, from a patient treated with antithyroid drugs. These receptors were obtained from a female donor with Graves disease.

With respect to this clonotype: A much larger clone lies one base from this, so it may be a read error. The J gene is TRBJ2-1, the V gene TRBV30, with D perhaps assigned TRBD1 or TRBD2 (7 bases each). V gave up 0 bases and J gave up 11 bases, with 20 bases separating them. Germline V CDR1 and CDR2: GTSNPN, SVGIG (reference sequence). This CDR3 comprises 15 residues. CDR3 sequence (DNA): TGTGCCTGGAGTGTTACGAGCCAGGGGGGGCGTAAGCAGTTCTTC. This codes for CAWSVTSQGGRKQFF. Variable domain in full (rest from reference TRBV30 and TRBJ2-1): SQTIHQWPATLVQPVGSPLSLECTVEGTSNPNLYWYRQAAGRGLQLLFYSVGIGQISSEVPQNLSASRPQDRQFILSSKKLLLSDSGFYLCAWSVTSQGGRKQFFGPGTRLTVL.

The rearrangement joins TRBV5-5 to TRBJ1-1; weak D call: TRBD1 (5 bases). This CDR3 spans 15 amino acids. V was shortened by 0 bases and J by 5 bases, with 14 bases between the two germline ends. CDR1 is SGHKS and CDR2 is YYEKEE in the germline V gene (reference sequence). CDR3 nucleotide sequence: TGTGCCAGCAGCTTGGTTGCCGGGACCGGAACTGAAGCTTTCTTT. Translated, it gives CASSLVAGTGTEAFF.

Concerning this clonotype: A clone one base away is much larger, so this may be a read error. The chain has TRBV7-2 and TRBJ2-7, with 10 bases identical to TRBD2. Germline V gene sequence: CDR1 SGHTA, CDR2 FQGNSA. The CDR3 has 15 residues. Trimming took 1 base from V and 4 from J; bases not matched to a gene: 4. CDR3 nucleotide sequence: TGTGCCAGCAGCTTAGATCCTAGCGGGAGATACGAGCAGTACTTC. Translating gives CASSLDPSGRYEQYF.

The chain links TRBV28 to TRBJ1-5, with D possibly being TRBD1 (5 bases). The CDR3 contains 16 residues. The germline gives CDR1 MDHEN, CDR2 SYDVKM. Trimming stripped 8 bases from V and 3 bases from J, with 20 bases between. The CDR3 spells CASSGGGRTHNQPQHF. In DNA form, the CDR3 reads TGTGCCAGCTCCGGGGGGGGACGGACTCACAATCAGCCCCAGCATTTT.

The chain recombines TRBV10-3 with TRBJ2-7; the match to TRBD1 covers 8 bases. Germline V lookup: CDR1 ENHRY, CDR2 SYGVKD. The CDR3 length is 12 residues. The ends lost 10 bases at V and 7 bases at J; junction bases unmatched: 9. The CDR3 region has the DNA TGTGCCACACGGACAGGGCAGTATGAGCAGTACTTC. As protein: CATRTGQYEQYF.

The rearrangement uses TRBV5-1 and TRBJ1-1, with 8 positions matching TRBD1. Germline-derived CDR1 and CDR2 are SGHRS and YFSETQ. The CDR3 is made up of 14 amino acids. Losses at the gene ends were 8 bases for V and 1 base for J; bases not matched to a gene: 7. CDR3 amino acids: CASRTGRGNTEAFF. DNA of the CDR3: TGCGCCAGTCGGACAGGGCGGGGGAACACTGAAGCTTTCTTT.

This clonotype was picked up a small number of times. The CDR3 sequence: CASSPTSSLETQYF. CDR3 DNA: TGTGCCAGCAGTCCAACCTCCAGTTTAGAGACCCAGTACTTC. The chain combines TRBV27 with TRBJ2-5, with D unclear. Between the trimmed V and J ends, which lost 5 bases and 4 bases, there was a span of 14 bases. This CDR3 has 14 residues. Germline CDR1 and CDR2: MNHEY and SMNVEV (reference sequence).

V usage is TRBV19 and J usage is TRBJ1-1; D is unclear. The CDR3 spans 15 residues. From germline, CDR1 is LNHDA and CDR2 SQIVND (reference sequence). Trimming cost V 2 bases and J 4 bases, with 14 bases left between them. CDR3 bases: TGTGCCAGTAGTATAAGGGTCGAGGGCGTCACTGAAGCTTTCTTT. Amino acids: CASSIRVEGVTEAFF.

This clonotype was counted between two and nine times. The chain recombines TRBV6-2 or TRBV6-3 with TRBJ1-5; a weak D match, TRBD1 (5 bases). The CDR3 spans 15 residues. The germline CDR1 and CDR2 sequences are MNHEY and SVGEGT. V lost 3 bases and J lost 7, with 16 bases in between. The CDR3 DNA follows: TGTGCCAGCAGTTATCGCAGGGCTCGTGGACAGCCCCAGCATTTT. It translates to CASSYRRARGQPQHF.

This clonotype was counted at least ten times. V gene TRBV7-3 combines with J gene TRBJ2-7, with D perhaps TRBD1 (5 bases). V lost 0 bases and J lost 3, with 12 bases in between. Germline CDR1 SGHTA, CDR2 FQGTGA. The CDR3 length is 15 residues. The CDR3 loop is CASSLTSAGNYEQYF. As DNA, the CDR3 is TGTGCCAGCAGCTTAACGTCGGCAGGGAACTACGAGCAGTACTTC.

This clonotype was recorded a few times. CDR3 DNA: TGCAGTGCCGAACCGGAGGCGGCCCAGTACTTC. This gives the protein CSAEPEAAQYF. The gene calls are TRBV20-1 and TRBJ2-5, with D tentatively TRBD2 (5 bases). The germline V gene encodes CDR1 DFQATT and CDR2 SNEGSKA (reference sequence). The CDR3 runs to 11 residues. V dropped 6 bases and J dropped 9 bases, with 14 bases sitting between them.

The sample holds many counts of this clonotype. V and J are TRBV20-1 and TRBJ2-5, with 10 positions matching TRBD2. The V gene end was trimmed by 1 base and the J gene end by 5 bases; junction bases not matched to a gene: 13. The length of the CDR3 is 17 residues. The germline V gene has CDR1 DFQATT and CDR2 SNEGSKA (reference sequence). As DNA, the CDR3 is TGCAGTGCTAGAGGAGAAATCGTTAGCGGGAGGATCGAGACCCAGTACTTC. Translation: CSARGEIVSGRIETQYF.

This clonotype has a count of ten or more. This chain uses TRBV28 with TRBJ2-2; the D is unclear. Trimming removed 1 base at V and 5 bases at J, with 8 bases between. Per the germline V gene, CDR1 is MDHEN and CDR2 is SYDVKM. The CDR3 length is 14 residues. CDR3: CASSLSRVTGELFF. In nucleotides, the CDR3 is TGTGCCAGCAGTTTATCCCGGGTGACCGGGGAGCTGTTTTTT.

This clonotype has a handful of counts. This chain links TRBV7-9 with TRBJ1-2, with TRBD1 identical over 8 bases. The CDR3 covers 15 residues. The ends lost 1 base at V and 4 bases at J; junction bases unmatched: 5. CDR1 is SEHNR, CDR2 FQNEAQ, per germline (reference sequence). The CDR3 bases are TGTGCCAGCAGCTTAGGGGGACAGGTCCTCTATGGCTACACCTTC. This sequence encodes CASSLGGQVLYGYTF.

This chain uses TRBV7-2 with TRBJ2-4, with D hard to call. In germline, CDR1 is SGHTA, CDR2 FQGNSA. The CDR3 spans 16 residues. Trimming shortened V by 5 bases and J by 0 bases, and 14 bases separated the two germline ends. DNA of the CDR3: TGTGCCAGCAGCGGATCCTCGACACTAGCCAAAAACATTCAGTACTTC. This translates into CASSGSSTLAKNIQYF.

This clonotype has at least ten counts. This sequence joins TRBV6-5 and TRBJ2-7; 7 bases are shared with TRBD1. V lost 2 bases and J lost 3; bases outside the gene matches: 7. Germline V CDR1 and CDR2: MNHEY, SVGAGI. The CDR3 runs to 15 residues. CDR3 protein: CASSYRRTGGYEQYF. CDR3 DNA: TGTGCCAGCAGTTACCGACGGACAGGTGGCTACGAGCAGTACTTC.

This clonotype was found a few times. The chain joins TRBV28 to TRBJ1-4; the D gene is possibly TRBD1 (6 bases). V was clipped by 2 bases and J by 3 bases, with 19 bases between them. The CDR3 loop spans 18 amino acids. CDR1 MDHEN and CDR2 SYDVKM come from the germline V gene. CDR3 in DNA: TGTGCCAGCAGTTTAGCCATATGGGGGGACACGGCTAATGAAAAACTGTTTTTT. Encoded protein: CASSLAIWGDTANEKLFF.

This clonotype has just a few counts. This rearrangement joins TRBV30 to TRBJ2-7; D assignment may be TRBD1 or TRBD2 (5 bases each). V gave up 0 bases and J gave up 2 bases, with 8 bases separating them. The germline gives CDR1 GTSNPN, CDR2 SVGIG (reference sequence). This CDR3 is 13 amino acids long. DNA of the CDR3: TGTGCCTGGAGTGTTGGGGGAACCTACGAGCAGTACTTC. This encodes CAWSVGGTYEQYF.